The clone carrying this T cell receptor (beta chain) has a count of ten or more. The target antigen is unknown. Preparation of the TCRbeta library used unique molecular identifiers. TCRdb ran MiXCR on the PCR reads and lists one entry per CDR3 protein. Of approximately 300,000 distinct CDR3 sequences listed, about 7.3% are singletons. The CDR3 runs to 19 residues. V was pared by 1 base and J by 3 bases, with 17 bases of the junction left unmatched. In germline, CDR1 is SGHRS, CDR2 YFSETQ. This entry belongs to a study of T-cell reconstitution after alpha-beta-depleted transplantation in children. The study, taken as a whole, reports: There were reportedly several hundred expanded graft clones from which alpha-beta T cells came about two months after transplant. Fresh T-cell production supplied most of the T-cell counts and diversity seen one year after transplant.

The sequence derives from a female patient aged 2 to 10 who had a stem cell transplant for Fanconi anemia, so the T cells may come from the graft donor. The rearrangement uses TRBV5-1 and TRBJ2-3; 7 bases are a match to TRBD2. The sample consisted of peripheral blood, taken 360 days after TCRalphabeta/CD19-depleted stem cell transplant. CDR3 DNA: TGCGCCAGCAGCTTGTTTACCGCCGTCGGGACGCGGGAGACAGATACGCAGTATTTT. Encoded protein: CASSLFTAVGTRETDTQYF.